A single T cell receptor beta chain is shown here with its context. Antigen specificity is unknown. The sample carries other DNA sequences with the same CDR3. This specimen comes from a study of shared clonotypes between healthy human individuals. The overall study: Per donor, CD8 memory used one plate, CD8 naive used two, CD4 memory used three and CD4 naive used three.

The V gene's germline CDR1 is SGHAT and CDR2 FQNNGV. The CDR3 sequence is 11 residues long. V was clipped by 4 bases and J by 3 bases, with 4 bases between them. As defined, naive CD8 cells were CD45RO-negative and positively selected for CCR7, with terminally differentiated effector memory CD45RA+ cells excluded. Points from the study as a whole: Non-shared clonotypes showed lower generation probabilities than clonotypes common to all four donors.

Here immunoSEQ multiplex PCR was the method, and the copy in TCRdb shows in-frame clones only, minus some. The table includes 800,000 to 950,000 clones, 90% to 98% detected once. Sequencing used naive CD8+ T cells sorted from blood. This receptor was identified in a young man in good health. The V gene is TRBV11-2, the J gene TRBJ2-7; D is unclear. This chain's CDR3 is CASSSVYEQYF. CDR3 coding DNA: TGTGCCAGCAGCTCTGTCTACGAGCAGTACTTC.